One and the same sample provided the 2 T cell receptor beta chains below, sequenced in a study of shared clonotypes between healthy human individuals. Libraries were prepared by immunoSEQ multiplex PCR; TCRdb keeps only in-frame clonotypes and omits some of them. The data show about 960,000 clones, with 76% seen just once and over 1.3% held by the top ten. Sequencing was performed on memory CD4+ T cells sorted from blood. Documented subset: CD45RA-negative fraction. The receptors originated from a man aged 18 to 30 in good health.

The chain has TRBV15 and TRBJ2-3; D is perhaps TRBD1 or TRBD2 (6 bases each). The length of the CDR3 is 15 residues. Trimming left V 8 bases short and J 0 bases short, with 15 bases between. Looked up from germline, CDR1 is LNHNV and CDR2 is YYDKDF (reference sequence). The CDR3, as DNA: TGTGCCACCCGGCTCGGGGGCTCTAGCACAGATACGCAGTATTTT. Translating gives CATRLGGSSTDTQYF.

This clone has only one observation. This chain uses TRBV28 with TRBJ1-4; 7 bases map to TRBD1. This CDR3 region has 15 residues. V trimming: 2 bases; J trimming: 8 bases; junction bases outside the gene matches: 8. Germline V lookup: CDR1 MDHEN, CDR2 SYDVKM. The CDR3 DNA sequence: TGTGCCAGCAGTTTAGCAGGGGGGGGAAAAGAAAAACTGTTTTTT. It is translated as CASSLAGGGKEKLFF.